This T cell receptor beta chain stems from a study of CDR3 diversity in severe acne. The V and J ends lost 6 bases and 5 bases respectively, with 19 bases between them. The germline CDR1 and CDR2 sequences are SQVTM and ANQGSEA. There are 15 residues in the CDR3. Each CDR3 protein is one row after TCRdb ran MiXCR on the PCR reads. The sample yields some 84,000 distinct CDR3 sequences, under 60% seen once. Sequencing was carried out using blood. This chain joins TRBV29-1 and TRBJ2-2, with D possibly matching TRBD2 (5 bases). The source is a male donor in good health, without acne. The CDR3 DNA reads TGCAGCGTCCGGGATCGGGGAGATAGTACCGGGGAGCTGTTTTTT. Translation gives CSVRDRGDSTGELFF.